Listed below are T cell receptor beta chains from one sample, sequenced in a study of blood T cell repertoires in COVID-19. Sequencing used immunoSEQ multiplex PCR; TCRdb keeps in-frame clones, though not all of them. The sample has 150,000 to 180,000 clones, about 86% seen once. The sample was peripheral blood. The receptors were sampled from a woman aged 55-70 years with acute or convalescent COVID-19. CDR3s include the opening cysteine and the closing phenylalanine or tryptophan. A D gene is named only where the DNA matches it firmly. Size is omitted from some rows. Given values are once, few, many or a class for expanded clones.

>TRBJ2-1|NA|17|TRBV10-3|NA
TGTGCCATCAGTGAGATACCAGTTCGGTTCGGAGACAATGAGCAGTTCTTC
CAISEIPVRFGDNEQFF
>TRBJ1-4|NA|14|TRBV27|NA
TGTGCCAGCAGTTTCGCAGGGGAGGGGGAAAAACTGTTTTTT
CASSFAGEGEKLFF
>TRBJ2-7|TRBD2|16|TRBV7-9|NA
TGTGCCAGCAGCTTAGGGCTAGCGGGGGGGCAGAACGAGCAGTACTTC
CASSLGLAGGQNEQYF
>TRBJ1-6|NA|15|TRBV2|NA
TGTGCCAGCAGTGATGGTCCCGGGGGAAATTCACCCCTCCACTTT
CASSDGPGGNSPLHF
>TRBJ1-4|NA|14|TRBV18|once
TGTGCCAGCTCACCCCTCGGGGTCGGAGAAAAACTGTTTTTT
CASSPLGVGEKLFF
>TRBJ2-1|NA|13|TRBV11-3|NA
TGTGCCAGCAGTTTAACGCAGGGTAATGAGCAGTTCTTC
CASSLTQGNEQFF
>TRBJ1-2|TRBD1|15|TRBV6-6|NA
TGTGCCAGCAGTTACTCGTACCAAACAGGGGAGGGCTACACCTTC
CASSYSYQTGEGYTF
>TRBJ1-5|TRBD1|12|TRBV15|few
TGTGCCACCAGCAGAGATACAGGGGACCAGCATTTT
CATSRDTGDQHF
>TRBJ2-1|TRBD1|13|TRBV7-3|NA
TGTGCCAGCAGCTCGACAGGGTCCAGTGAGCAGTTCTTC
CASSSTGSSEQFF
>TRBJ1-6|NA|15|TRBV6-5|NA
TGTGCCAGCAGTAGACAAGGAAGGGGGATTTCACCCCTCCACTTT
CASSRQGRGISPLHF
>TRBJ1-2|TRBD1|15|TRBV28|NA
TGTGCCAGCAGTACGACGACCCGGACAGGGTATGGCTACACCTTC
CASSTTTRTGYGYTF
>TRBJ2-4|NA|16|TRBV19|NA
TGTGCCAGTAGTATGATATTCGTCGCGGGAATGGCCATTCAGTACTTC
CASSMIFVAGMAIQYF
>TRBJ1-2|TRBD1|15|TRBV7-9|few
TGTGCCAGCAGCTTGGGACAGGGTGTGGATAATGGCTACACCTTC
CASSLGQGVDNGYTF
>TRBJ1-3|TRBD1|15|TRBV28|NA
TGTGCCAGCAGACTGGACAGGGTATCTGGAAACACCATATATTTT
CASRLDRVSGNTIYF
>TRBJ2-5|NA|14|TRBV2|NA
TGTGCCAGCAGTGAAAAGCGGGCCAGAGAGACCCAGTACTTC
CASSEKRARETQYF
>TRBJ1-1|NA|14|TRBV4-1|NA
TGCGCCAGCAGCCATTCAGGGGCGGTCACTGAAGCTTTCTTT
CASSHSGAVTEAFF
>TRBJ1-2|NA|14|TRBV11-2|NA
TGTGCCAGCAGCCTAACTGTCCTCCGGGATGGCTACACCTTC
CASSLTVLRDGYTF
>TRBJ1-2|NA|13|TRBV4-2|NA
TGTGCCAGCAGCCAAGACACTAACTATGGCTACACCTTC
CASSQDTNYGYTF
>TRBJ2-1|TRBD2|15|TRBV5-6|NA
TGTGCCAGCAGCTTGCTTAGCGGGGGGCCGGGTGAGCAGTTCTTC
CASSLLSGGPGEQFF
>TRBJ1-2|TRBD1|16|TRBV28|NA
TGTGCCAGCAGTTCCCGGACAGGCCCTGGGCTCTATGGCTACACCTTC
CASSSRTGPGLYGYTF
>TRBJ1-5|NA|12|TRBV12-3/TRBV12-4|NA
TGTGCCACGACCCCGGGGGATCAGCCCCAGCATTTT
CATTPGDQPQHF
>TRBJ2-3|TRBD2|16|TRBV6-2/TRBV6-3|NA
TGTGCCAGCAGTTACCAGCTAGCGGGGAGCACAGATACGCAGTATTTT
CASSYQLAGSTDTQYF
>TRBJ2-2|TRBD1|15|TRBV6-5|NA
TGTGCCAGCAGTTATGGACAGGAGAACACCGGGGAGCTGTTTTTT
CASSYGQENTGELFF
>TRBJ1-1|TRBD1|15|TRBV7-3|NA
TGTGCCAGCAGCTTATCCCGCGCAGGGGGCACTGAAGCTTTCTTT
CASSLSRAGGTEAFF
>TRBJ1-6|NA|18|TRBV18|NA
TGTGCCAGCTCACCAACGTCAGGAGAGGGATCCTATAATTCACCCCTCCACTTT
CASSPTSGEGSYNSPLHF
>TRBJ2-3|NA|13|TRBV29-1|NA
TGCAGCGTTGGCAGGGACATCACAGATACGCAGTATTTT
CSVGRDITDTQYF
>TRBJ1-1|NA|14|TRBV18|NA
TGTGCCAGCTCACCCTGGGGGGAGGGCACTGAAGCTTTCTTT
CASSPWGEGTEAFF
>TRBJ2-1|NA|14|TRBV6-5|NA
TGTGCCAGCAAAGAGTTTTTCCCCTACAATGAGCAGTTCTTC
CASKEFFPYNEQFF
>TRBJ1-3|NA|14|TRBV19|NA
TGTGCCAGTACGCTAGCGATCTCTGGAAACACCATATATTTT
CASTLAISGNTIYF
>TRBJ1-1|NA|15|TRBV2|NA
TGTGCCAGCAGTCCCGATGTTTGGGGGCGAACTGAAGCTTTCTTT
CASSPDVWGRTEAFF
>TRBJ1-4|NA|16|TRBV11-2|NA
TGTGCCAGCAGCTTATATCAGGGCTCAACTAATGAAAAACTGTTTTTT
CASSLYQGSTNEKLFF
>TRBJ2-1|TRBD2|16|TRBV7-3|NA
TGTGCCAGCAGCTTAGGGCCTAGCGGGGGCCCCAATGAGCAGTTCTTC
CASSLGPSGGPNEQFF
>TRBJ1-2|NA|12|TRBV5-1|NA
TGCGCCAGCAGCTTGGACAGGGATGGCTACACCTTC
CASSLDRDGYTF
>TRBJ1-3|NA|14|TRBV3-1/TRBV3-2|NA
TGTGCCAGCAGCCAGCAGATTGCCGGAAACACCATATATTTT
CASSQQIAGNTIYF
>TRBJ1-2|NA|14|TRBV7-9|NA
TGTGCCAGCAGCAGACAGGAGACGATCTATGGCTACACCTTC
CASSRQETIYGYTF
>TRBJ2-7|TRBD2|15|TRBV19|NA
TGTGCCAGTAGTAGATATCGGGGGGGCCCCTCCGAGCAGTACTTC
CASSRYRGGPSEQYF
>TRBJ2-7|TRBD1|14|TRBV3-1/TRBV3-2|NA
TGTGCCAGCAGCCAAGGGACAGGGAACTACGAGCAGTACTTC
CASSQGTGNYEQYF
>TRBJ1-2|TRBD1|14|TRBV5-4|NA
TGTGCCAGCAGCGAAGGGGACAGGGGTTATGGCTACACCTTC
CASSEGDRGYGYTF
>TRBJ2-5|NA|15|TRBV6-5|NA
TGTGCCAGCAATTCTCACAGGCGAAACCAAGAGACCCAGTACTTC
CASNSHRRNQETQYF
>TRBJ2-2|TRBD1|15|TRBV5-1|NA
TGCGCCAGCAGCTCCGGGACAGCAATCACCGGGGAGCTGTTTTTT
CASSSGTAITGELFF
>TRBJ1-5|TRBD1|16|TRBV19|NA
TGTGCCAGTAGCGGAGGGGGCGCCCTGTTCAATCAGCCCCAGCATTTT
CASSGGGALFNQPQHF
>TRBJ1-5|TRBD1|15|TRBV19|NA
TGTGCCAGTAACCAACAGGGGTTGGGCAATCAGCCCCAGCATTTT
CASNQQGLGNQPQHF
>TRBJ1-4|TRBD1|15|TRBV19|NA
TGTGCCAGTAGTATAGCGGGACAGGTTAATGAAAAACTGTTTTTT
CASSIAGQVNEKLFF
>TRBJ2-2|TRBD2|18|TRBV3-1/TRBV3-2|NA
TGTGCCAGCAGCCAGGGACTAGCGGGGGGGTTTGCCGCCGGGGAGCTGTTTTTT
CASSQGLAGGFAAGELFF
>TRBJ1-3|NA|15|TRBV5-1|NA
TGCGCCAGCGGATCGGGGGGAATAACTGGAAACACCATATATTTT
CASGSGGITGNTIYF
>TRBJ1-5|TRBD1|15|TRBV28|NA
TGTGCCAGCAGTTTACCAAGGGGGCAGGGTCAGCCCCAGCATTTT
CASSLPRGQGQPQHF
>TRBJ2-5|TRBD1|14|TRBV18|NA
TGTGCCAGCTCACCCGGGACAGCTCAAGAGACCCAGTACTTC
CASSPGTAQETQYF
>TRBJ2-3|NA|15|TRBV9|NA
TGTGCCAGCAGCGGGACGACAGCAAGCACAGATACGCAGTATTTT
CASSGTTASTDTQYF
>TRBJ1-3|NA|15|TRBV21-1|NA
TGTGCCAGCAGCAAAGGGCCAGGCCGCCGGAACACCATATATTTT
CASSKGPGRRNTIYF
>TRBJ2-1|TRBD2|15|TRBV5-4|once
TGTGCCAGCAGCTTGATAGCGGGGGCTTACAATGAGCAGTTCTTC
CASSLIAGAYNEQFF
>TRBJ2-3|TRBD2|19|TRBV13|NA
TGTGCCAGCAGCTTAGGCGCGGTAGCGGGGGGCCTGTACACAGATACGCAGTATTTT
CASSLGAVAGGLYTDTQYF
>TRBJ2-3|TRBD2|15|TRBV7-9|few
TGTGCCAGCAGCTCTCCGGGACTAGGAGCAGATACGCAGTATTTT
CASSSPGLGADTQYF
>TRBJ1-4|TRBD1|14|TRBV20-1|NA
TGCAGTGCTAGTGAGGGACAGATAAATGAAAAACTGTTTTTT
CSASEGQINEKLFF
>TRBJ1-2|NA|13|TRBV7-9|NA
TGTGCCAGCAGCTTAGCCAGGGACTATGGCTACACCTTC
CASSLARDYGYTF